This TCR beta chain was captured in a study of control samples from healthy donors and cancer patients. Sequenced by immunoSEQ multiplex PCR; TCRdb stores in-frame clones only, minus some. Of approximately 150,000 clones in the sample, approximately 91% are singletons; the top ten hold 2% to 2.5%. The receptor's source is a woman between 40 and 55 years old in good health. The sequenced sample consisted of blood.

This CDR3 is CASSLLGGLEQYF. CDR3 sequence (DNA): TGTGCCAGCAGCCTCCTGGGGGGGCTCGAGCAGTACTTC. The chain employs TRBV3-1 (or the pseudogene TRBV3-2) and TRBJ2-7; D is possibly TRBD2 (7 bases). Trimming stripped 4 bases from V and 6 bases from J, with 13 bases between. Germline V gives CDR1 LGHDT, CDR2 YNNKEL (reference sequence). The CDR3 totals 13 residues.